What follows is one T cell receptor beta chain and its context. Its antigen remains unidentified. Within one base of it there is no much larger clone, and no base qualities were kept. Each collaborating institution followed its own protocols to collect whole blood in K2EDTA tubes. For TCRbeta analysis, collaborators shipped samples as frozen whole blood, isolated PBMCs, or DNA extracted from either of those sample types. V loses 0 bases of germline sequence and J loses 0 bases, and the interval between the two ends is 18 bases. The CDR1 and CDR2 encoded by the germline V gene (reference sequence) are LNHDA and SQIVND. Including cysteine and phenylalanine, the CDR3 has 19 amino acids. Of the read, only the CDR3 DNA is kept; its 57 bases are in frame from base 1. This sample is part of a study of blood T cell repertoires in COVID-19 (TCRdb year 2020). Context from the whole study: Samples from collaborators originated in the United States, Italy and Spain and spanned both the acute and convalescent phases of COVID-19. The prospective study material was composed of cDNA or gDNA derived from T cells, B-cell-depleted T cells, or PBMCs. Subjects who had been exposed to COVID-19, were actively infected with it, or had recovered from it provided the deeply sampled blood TCRbeta repertoires that made up the dataset. The repertoires were released in a freely available public database meant as a resource for research on the immune response to SARS-CoV-2. The samples were drawn from the first 160 participants of the ongoing ImmuneRACE study and from some 1,300 subjects provided by 6 global collaborators. Nearly every sample came with metadata listing a de-identified subject ID, COVID-19 status, age in years and sex. Where available, HLA class I and class II types were obtained from metadata supplied by the sample provider rather than from assay-based typing.

TCRbeta CDR3 regions were amplified from genomic DNA by means of the immunoSEQ Assay, a bias-controlled multiplex PCR. In the authors' own workflow: The number of nucleated cells in each sample was estimated by amplification of reference gene primers within the assay. Sequence reads were collapsed and filtered to measure the absolute abundance of every unique TCRbeta CDR3 rearrangement. For each sample, productive Simpson clonality was calculated by taking the square root of Simpson's diversity index across productive rearrangements. In TCRdb, the immuneACCESS table is reduced to in-frame sequences with V and J assigned. These tables do not hold every clone; where another copy was compared, an unresolved V gene accounts for under half, and the others remain unexplained. V, J and clone size derive from that table, while D and trimming were established from the DNA sequence. The sample yields about 98,000 clones; over 70% were counted once. Approximately 12% of the sample is held by the ten biggest clonotypes.

What the authors observed across the whole study: How much clinical and demographic metadata was included differed by source and by participant, and the metadata was provided uncurated.

Sequencing was done on a sample of peripheral blood. Here the chain combines TRBV19 and TRBJ1-5; there is no confident call for the D gene. This sequence was found in a woman older than 75 with acute or convalescent COVID-19. The CDR3 sequence is CASSIDLASAVVSNQPQHF. The nucleotides are TGTGCCAGTAGTATAGATTTGGCTTCCGCCGTCGTTAGCAATCAGCCCCAGCATTTT.